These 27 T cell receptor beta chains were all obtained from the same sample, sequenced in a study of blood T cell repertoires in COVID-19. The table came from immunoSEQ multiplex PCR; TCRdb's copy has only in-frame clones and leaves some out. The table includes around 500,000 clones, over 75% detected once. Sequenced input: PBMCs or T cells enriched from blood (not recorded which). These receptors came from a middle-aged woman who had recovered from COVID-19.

The CDR3 coding sequence is TGTGCCAGCAGTTCCCTACAGGGGTGGGCAGCTTTCTTT. This gives the protein CASSSLQGWAAFF. The chain links TRBV12-3 or TRBV12-4 to TRBJ1-1, with 7 positions matching TRBD1. The CDR3 contains 13 residues. The trim removed 4 bases at V and 10 bases at J, leaving 9 bases unmatched.

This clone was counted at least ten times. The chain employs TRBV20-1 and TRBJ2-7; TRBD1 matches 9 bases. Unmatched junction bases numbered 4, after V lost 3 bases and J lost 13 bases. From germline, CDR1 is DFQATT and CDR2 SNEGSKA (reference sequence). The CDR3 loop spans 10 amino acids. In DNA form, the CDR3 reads TGCAGTGCTAGCCGGGACAGGGAATACTTC. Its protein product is CSASRDREYF.

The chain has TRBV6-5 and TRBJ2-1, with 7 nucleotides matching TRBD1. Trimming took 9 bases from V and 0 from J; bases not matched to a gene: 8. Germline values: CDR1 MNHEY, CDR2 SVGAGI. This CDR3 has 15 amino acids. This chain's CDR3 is CASNGRGLSYNEQFF. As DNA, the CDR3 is TGTGCCAGTAATGGAAGGGGGCTCTCCTACAATGAGCAGTTCTTC.

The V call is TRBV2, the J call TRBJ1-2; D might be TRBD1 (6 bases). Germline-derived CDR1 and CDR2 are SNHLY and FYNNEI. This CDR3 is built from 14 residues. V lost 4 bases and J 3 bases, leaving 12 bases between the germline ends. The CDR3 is CASSAPGVDYGYTF. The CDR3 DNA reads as TGTGCCAGCAGTGCTCCAGGGGTAGACTATGGCTACACCTTC.

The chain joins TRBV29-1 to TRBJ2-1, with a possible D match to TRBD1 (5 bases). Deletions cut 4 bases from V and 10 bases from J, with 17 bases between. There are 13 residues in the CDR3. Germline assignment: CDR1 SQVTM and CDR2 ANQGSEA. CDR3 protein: CSVVSRPSGEQFF. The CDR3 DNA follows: TGCAGCGTTGTGTCGAGGCCGTCAGGGGAGCAGTTCTTC.

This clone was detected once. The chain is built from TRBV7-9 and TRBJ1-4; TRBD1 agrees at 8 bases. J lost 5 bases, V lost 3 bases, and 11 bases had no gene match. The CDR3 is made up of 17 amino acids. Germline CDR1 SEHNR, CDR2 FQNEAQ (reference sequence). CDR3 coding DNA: TGTGCCAGCAGCTTCGACAGGGGTCTACCTATAAATGAAAAACTGTTTTTT. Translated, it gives CASSFDRGLPINEKLFF.

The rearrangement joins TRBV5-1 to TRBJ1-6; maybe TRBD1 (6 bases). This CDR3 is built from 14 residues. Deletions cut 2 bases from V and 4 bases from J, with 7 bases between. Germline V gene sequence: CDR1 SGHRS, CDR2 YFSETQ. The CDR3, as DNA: TGCGCCAGCAGCTTAGGACAGTATAATTCACCCCTCCACTTT. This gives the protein CASSLGQYNSPLHF.

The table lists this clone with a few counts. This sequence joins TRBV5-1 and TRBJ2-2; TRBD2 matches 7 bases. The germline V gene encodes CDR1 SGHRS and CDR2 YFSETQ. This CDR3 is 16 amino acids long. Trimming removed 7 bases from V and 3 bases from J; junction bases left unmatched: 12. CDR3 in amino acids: CASGKVSGHDTGELFF. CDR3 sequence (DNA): TGCGCCAGCGGAAAAGTTAGCGGGCACGACACCGGGGAGCTGTTTTTT.

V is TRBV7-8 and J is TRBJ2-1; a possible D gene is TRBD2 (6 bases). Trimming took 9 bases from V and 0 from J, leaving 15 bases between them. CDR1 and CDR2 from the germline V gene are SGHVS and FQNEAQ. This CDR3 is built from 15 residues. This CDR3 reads CASSVRESSYNEQFF. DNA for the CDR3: TGTGCCAGTTCCGTGCGGGAAAGCTCCTACAATGAGCAGTTCTTC.

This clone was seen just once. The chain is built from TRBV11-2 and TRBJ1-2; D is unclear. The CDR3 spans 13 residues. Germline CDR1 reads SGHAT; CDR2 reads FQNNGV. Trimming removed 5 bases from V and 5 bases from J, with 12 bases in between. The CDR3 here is CASSANAGYGYTF. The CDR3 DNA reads TGTGCCAGCAGCGCCAACGCGGGGTATGGCTACACCTTC. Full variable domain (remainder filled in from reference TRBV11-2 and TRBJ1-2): EAGVAQSPRYKIIEKRQSVAFWCNPISGHATLYWYQQILGQGPKLLIQFQNNGVVDDSQLPKDRFSAERLKGVDSTLKIQPAKLEDSAVYLCASSANAGYGYTFGSGTRLTVV.

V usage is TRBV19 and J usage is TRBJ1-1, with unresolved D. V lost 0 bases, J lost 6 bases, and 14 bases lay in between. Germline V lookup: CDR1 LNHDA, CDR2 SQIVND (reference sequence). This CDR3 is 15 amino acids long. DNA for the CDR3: TGTGCCAGTAGTATAGATGAGGCAAGGTTGGCTGAAGCTTTCTTT. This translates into CASSIDEARLAEAFF.

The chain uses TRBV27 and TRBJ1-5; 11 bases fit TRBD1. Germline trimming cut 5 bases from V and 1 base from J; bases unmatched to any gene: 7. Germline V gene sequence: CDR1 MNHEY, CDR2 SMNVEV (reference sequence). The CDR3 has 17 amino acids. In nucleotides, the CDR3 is TGTGCCAGCAGTCAACGGACAGGGGGCACGAGCAATCAGCCCCAGCATTTT. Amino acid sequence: CASSQRTGGTSNQPQHF.

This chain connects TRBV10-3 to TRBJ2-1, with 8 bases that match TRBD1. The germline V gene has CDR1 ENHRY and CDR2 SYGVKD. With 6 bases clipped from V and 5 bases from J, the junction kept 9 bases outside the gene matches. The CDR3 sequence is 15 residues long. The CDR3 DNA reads TGTGCCATCAGCCTTCAGGGGGCCGGTGACAATGAGCAGTTCTTC. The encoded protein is CAISLQGAGDNEQFF.

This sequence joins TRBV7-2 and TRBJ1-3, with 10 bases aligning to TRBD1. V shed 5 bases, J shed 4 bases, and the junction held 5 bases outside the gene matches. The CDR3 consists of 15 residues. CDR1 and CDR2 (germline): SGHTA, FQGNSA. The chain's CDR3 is CASSDGQGEGNTIYF. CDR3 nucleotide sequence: TGTGCCAGCAGCGACGGACAGGGGGAAGGAAACACCATATATTTT.

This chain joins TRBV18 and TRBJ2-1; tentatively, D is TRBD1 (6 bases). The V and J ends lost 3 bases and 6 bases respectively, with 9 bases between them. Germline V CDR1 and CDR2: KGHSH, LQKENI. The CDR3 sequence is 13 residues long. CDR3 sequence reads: CASSPLQGNEQFF. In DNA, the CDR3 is TGTGCCAGCTCACCTCTACAGGGCAATGAGCAGTTCTTC.

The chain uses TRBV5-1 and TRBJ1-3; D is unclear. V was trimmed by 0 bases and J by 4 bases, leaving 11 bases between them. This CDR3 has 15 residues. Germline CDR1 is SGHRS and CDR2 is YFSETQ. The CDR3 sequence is CASSLAGVGGNTIYF. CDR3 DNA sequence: TGCGCCAGCAGCTTGGCAGGCGTTGGAGGAAACACCATATATTTT.

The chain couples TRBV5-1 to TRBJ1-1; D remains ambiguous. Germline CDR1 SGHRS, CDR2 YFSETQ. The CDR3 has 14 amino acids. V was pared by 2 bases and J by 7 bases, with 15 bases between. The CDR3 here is CASSLVGTELEAFF. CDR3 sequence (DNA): TGCGCCAGCAGCTTAGTCGGAACAGAACTTGAAGCTTTCTTT.

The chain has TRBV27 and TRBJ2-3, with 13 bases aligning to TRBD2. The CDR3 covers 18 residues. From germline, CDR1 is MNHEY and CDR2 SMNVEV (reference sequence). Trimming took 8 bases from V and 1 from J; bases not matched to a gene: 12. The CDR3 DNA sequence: TGTGCCAGCGGAAACGGGACTAGCGGGAAAGGAGGCACAGATACGCAGTATTTT. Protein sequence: CASGNGTSGKGGTDTQYF.

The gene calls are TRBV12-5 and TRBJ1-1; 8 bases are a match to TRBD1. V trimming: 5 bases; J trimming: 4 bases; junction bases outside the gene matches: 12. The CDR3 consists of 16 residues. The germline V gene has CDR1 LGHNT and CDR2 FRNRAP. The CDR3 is CASGRTGQRKPTEAFF. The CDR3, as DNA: TGTGCTAGTGGTCGGACAGGGCAAAGGAAGCCCACTGAAGCTTTCTTT.

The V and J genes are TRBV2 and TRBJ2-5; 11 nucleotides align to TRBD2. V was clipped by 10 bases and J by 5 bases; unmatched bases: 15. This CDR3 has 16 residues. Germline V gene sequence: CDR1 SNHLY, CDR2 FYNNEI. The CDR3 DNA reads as TGTGCCACCTCTCAAGAGGTTATAGCGGGAGGGGAGACCCAGTACTTC. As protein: CATSQEVIAGGETQYF.

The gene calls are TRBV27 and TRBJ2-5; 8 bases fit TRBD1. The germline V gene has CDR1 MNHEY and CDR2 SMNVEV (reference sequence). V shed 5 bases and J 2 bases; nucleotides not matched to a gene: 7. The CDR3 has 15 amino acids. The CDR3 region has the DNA TGTGCCAGCAGTCATGTCGGGACAGGTCAAGAGACCCAGTACTTC. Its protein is CASSHVGTGQETQYF.

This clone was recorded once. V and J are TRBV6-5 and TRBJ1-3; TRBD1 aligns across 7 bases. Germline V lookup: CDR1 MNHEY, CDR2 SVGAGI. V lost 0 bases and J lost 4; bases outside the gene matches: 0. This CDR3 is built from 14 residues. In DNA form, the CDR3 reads TGTGCCAGCAGTTACTCGACAGGGGGAAACACCATATATTTT. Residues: CASSYSTGGNTIYF.

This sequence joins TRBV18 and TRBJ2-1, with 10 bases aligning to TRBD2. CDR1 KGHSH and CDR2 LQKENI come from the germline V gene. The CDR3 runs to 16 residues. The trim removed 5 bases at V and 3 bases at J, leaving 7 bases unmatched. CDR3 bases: TGTGCCAGCTCAACAACCGGGACTAGCGTCTACAATGAGCAGTTCTTC. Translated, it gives CASSTTGTSVYNEQFF.

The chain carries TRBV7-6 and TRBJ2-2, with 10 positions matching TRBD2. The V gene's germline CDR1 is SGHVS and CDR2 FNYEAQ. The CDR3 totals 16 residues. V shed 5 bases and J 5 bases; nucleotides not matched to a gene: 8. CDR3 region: CASSPPPGLATGELFF. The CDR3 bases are TGTGCCAGCAGCCCACCTCCGGGACTAGCGACCGGGGAGCTGTTTTTT.

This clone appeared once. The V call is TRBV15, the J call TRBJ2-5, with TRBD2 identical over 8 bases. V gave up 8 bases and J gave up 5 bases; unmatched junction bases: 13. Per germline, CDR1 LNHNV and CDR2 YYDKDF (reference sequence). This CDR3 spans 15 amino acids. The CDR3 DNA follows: TGTGCCACCGAAACGGGACTAGGGGACCGGGAGACCCAGTACTTC. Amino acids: CATETGLGDRETQYF.

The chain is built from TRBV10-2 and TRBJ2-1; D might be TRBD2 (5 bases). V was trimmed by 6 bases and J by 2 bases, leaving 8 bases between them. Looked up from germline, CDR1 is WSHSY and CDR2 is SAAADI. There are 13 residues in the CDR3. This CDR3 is CASRLDTYNEQFF. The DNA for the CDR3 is TGCGCCAGCAGACTAGACACCTACAATGAGCAGTTCTTC.

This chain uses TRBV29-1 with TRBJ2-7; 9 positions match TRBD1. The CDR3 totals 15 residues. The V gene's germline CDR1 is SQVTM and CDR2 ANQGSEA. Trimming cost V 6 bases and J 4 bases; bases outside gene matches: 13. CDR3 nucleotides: TGCAGCGTCGCCTCCGGGACAGGGTATCCGTACGAGCAGTACTTC. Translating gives CSVASGTGYPYEQYF.